The clone carrying this T cell receptor beta chain appeared many times. The data were taken from a study of T cells in Graves' hyperthyroidism and ophthalmopathy. The wider study: Peripheral blood sampling occurred at initial diagnosis, before any treatment.

Uncontrolled infections, other autoimmune diseases, pregnancy or lactation led to exclusion of patients. Diagnoses were made from clinical symptoms, serum measures (thyroxine and TRAb), thyroid ultrasound and orbital computed tomography. Amplified TCR beta CDR3 regions came from RNA transcripts. The TCR CDR3 was amplified in a first-round RT-PCR using the HTBI primer set. Using its own MiXCR run on the multiplex PCR reads, TCRdb lists one record per CDR3 protein. The sample holds around 350,000 distinct CDR3 sequences; approximately 18% are singletons and the top ten take around a third. CDR3 length: 19 residues. The germline gives CDR1 MNHEY, CDR2 SVGEGT. The germline V and J ends were trimmed by 7 bases and 2 bases, with 28 bases remaining between them.

The V and J genes are TRBV6-2 or TRBV6-3 and TRBJ2-3, with D perhaps TRBD1 or TRBD2 (5 bases each). The TCR originated in a woman in her twenties or thirties with Graves' hyperthyroidism that later progressed to Graves' ophthalmopathy. The sample consisted of blood. CDR3 amino acids: CASTYSPRDLEKDTDTQYF. In nucleotides, the CDR3 is TGTGCCAGCACCTACTCCCCCCGGGACCTGGAGAAGGACACAGATACGCAGTATTTT.